Listed below are T cell receptor beta chains from one sample, sequenced in a study of T cell responses to AZD1222 COVID-19 vaccine. Sequencing used immunoSEQ multiplex PCR; TCRdb keeps in-frame clones, though not all of them. The sample comprises roughly 260,000 clones, more than 80% of which are singletons, and 0.55% rests with the top ten. The sequencing used peripheral blood, collected on day 0 of AZD1222 vaccination. These TCRs come from an adult in good health. Both conserved end residues are part of each CDR3. The D gene is left open where the match is weak. The size field is filled for only some rows; it gives once, few, many or a size class.

D gene | J gene | V gene | clone size | CDR3 DNA | CDR3 protein
TRBD2 | TRBJ2-7 | TRBV13 | - | TGTGCCAGCAGCTCCCCAGGACTAGCGGGAGCCTACGAGCAGTACTTC | CASSSPGLAGAYEQYF
- | TRBJ1-6 | TRBV3-1/TRBV3-2 | once | TGTGCCAGCAGCCGGACAGCCGTGGATTCACCCCTCCACTTT | CASSRTAVDSPLHF
TRBD2 | TRBJ2-7 | TRBV6-6 | once | TGTGCCAGCAGCCAGGGACTAGCGGAGCTCTACGAGCAGTACTTC | CASSQGLAELYEQYF
TRBD2 | TRBJ2-7 | TRBV27 | - | TGTGCCAGCAGTTTAAGGCTAGCGGAGTCCTACGAGCAGTACTTC | CASSLRLAESYEQYF
TRBD1 | TRBJ1-4 | TRBV28 | once | TGTGCCAGCAGTGGGGACAGGGGAAACGAAAAACTGTTTTTT | CASSGDRGNEKLFF
- | TRBJ1-5 | TRBV28 | - | TGTGCCAGCAGTAGGCAGGGAAGGAGGGATCAGCCCCAGCATTTT | CASSRQGRRDQPQHF
- | TRBJ2-3 | TRBV3-1/TRBV3-2 | - | TGTGCCAGCAGCCTACAGGGTGCAGATACGCAGTATTTT | CASSLQGADTQYF
TRBD1 | TRBJ1-1 | TRBV29-1 | - | TGCAGCGTAGTACAGGGGGGGCCGAACACTGAAGCTTTCTTT | CSVVQGGPNTEAFF
TRBD1 | TRBJ1-2 | TRBV29-1 | - | TGCAGCGCAGGGACAGGGGGTTCCTATGGCTACACCTTC | CSAGTGGSYGYTF
TRBD2 | TRBJ2-7 | TRBV11-2 | few | TGTGCCAGCGGAATTACCCTTAGCGGGTCCTCGGCCTACGAGCAGTACTTC | CASGITLSGSSAYEQYF
- | TRBJ2-4 | TRBV1 | once | TGCACCAGCAGCCAGAGTGACGGGCAGGGATGGGGAGCCAAAAACATTCAGTACTTC | CTSSQSDGQGWGAKNIQYF
- | TRBJ1-1 | TRBV10-3 | - | TGTGCCATCATGGGCAGCTTGAACACTGAAGCTTTCTTT | CAIMGSLNTEAFF
TRBD2 | TRBJ2-5 | TRBV2 | - | TGTGCCAGCAGTCGGGGACTAGCGGGGACAGAGACCCAGTACTTC | CASSRGLAGTETQYF
TRBD1 | TRBJ2-5 | TRBV15 | - | TGTGCCACCAGCAGCATGACAGGGTTCCAAGAGACCCAGTACTTC | CATSSMTGFQETQYF
- | TRBJ2-2 | TRBV19 | - | TGTGCCAGTAGTACCAGCGGGGAGCTGTTTTTT | CASSTSGELFF
- | TRBJ1-5 | TRBV19 | - | TGTGCCAGTAGTAATCGGGACGGGAATCAGCCCCAGCATTTT | CASSNRDGNQPQHF
- | TRBJ2-7 | TRBV5-5 | once | TGTGCCAGCAGTTACCTGAGTTCGGAGGGGCGCCCCTACGAGCAGTACTTC | CASSYLSSEGRPYEQYF
TRBD1 | TRBJ1-3 | TRBV7-2 | - | TGTGCCAGCAGCTCCCGGGACAGGGGACTTGGAAACACCATATATTTT | CASSSRDRGLGNTIYF
TRBD1 | TRBJ1-2 | TRBV19 | - | TGTGCCAGTAATTCTCCCCCCGGGACAGGGACCGGAGGCTACACCTTC | CASNSPPGTGTGGYTF
- | TRBJ1-1 | TRBV3-1/TRBV3-2 | - | TGTGCCAGCAGCCCAAGGGGCAACACTGAAGCTTTCTTT | CASSPRGNTEAFF
- | TRBJ1-1 | TRBV10-3 | - | TGTGCCATCAGTGAGTCCCTGTCGGCAGCTTTCTTT | CAISESLSAAFF
- | TRBJ2-5 | TRBV28 | - | TGTGCCAGCTGCCAAGGAGGAGCCGGAGAGACCCAGTACTTC | CASCQGGAGETQYF
- | TRBJ2-7 | TRBV30 | - | TGTGCCTGGACATCCGGGGGCTACGAGCAGTACTTC | CAWTSGGYEQYF
- | TRBJ2-2 | TRBV9 | - | TGTGCCAGCAGCGTACTGACCGGGGAGCTGTTTTTT | CASSVLTGELFF
TRBD1 | TRBJ1-2 | TRBV7-2 | - | TGTGCCAGCAGCCCTAGGACAGGCAGCTATGGCTACACCTTC | CASSPRTGSYGYTF
- | TRBJ2-2 | TRBV6-1 | - | TGTGCCAGCAGGGAAGGTGGCACCGGGGAGCTGTTTTTT | CASREGGTGELFF
- | TRBJ2-5 | TRBV7-9 | - | TGTGCCAGCAGCCGAATGGGCTCCCCCCAAGAGACCCAGTACTTC | CASSRMGSPQETQYF
- | TRBJ2-5 | TRBV5-1 | - | TGCGCCAGCAGCTTGGGCGGGGGCGAAGAGACCCAGTACTTC | CASSLGGGEETQYF
- | TRBJ2-7 | TRBV7-2 | - | TGTGCCAGCAGCTCAGACTGGGGTAGGTCCTACGAGCAGTACTTC | CASSSDWGRSYEQYF
- | TRBJ1-2 | TRBV29-1 | - | TGCAGCGTTCCGTGGCCCATCTATGGCTACACCTTC | CSVPWPIYGYTF
- | TRBJ1-3 | TRBV19 | - | TGTGCCAGTAGTCCCACGACCCGTGTTGGAAACACCATATATTTT | CASSPTTRVGNTIYF
- | TRBJ1-3 | TRBV27 | few | TGTGCCAGCAGTTTTGGGGGTATGGGAAACACCATATATTTT | CASSFGGMGNTIYF
TRBD2 | TRBJ2-1 | TRBV7-2 | - | TGTGCCAGCAGCTGGGACTACCTATCCTACAATGAGCAGTTCTTC | CASSWDYLSYNEQFF
TRBD1 | TRBJ1-1 | TRBV5-1 | - | TGCGCCAGCAGCCCAGGGACAGGGGGGACTGAAGCTTTCTTT | CASSPGTGGTEAFF
TRBD1 | TRBJ2-7 | TRBV2 | - | TGTGCCAGCAGAGGACAGGGTAGCTCCTACGAGCAGTACTTC | CASRGQGSSYEQYF
- | TRBJ1-1 | TRBV19 | - | TGTGCCAGTAGTTCGACAGTGAACACTGAAGCTTTCTTT | CASSSTVNTEAFF
TRBD1 | TRBJ2-3 | TRBV6-4 | few | TGTGCCAGCAGTGACGGACAGGGGGCAGATACGCAGTATTTT | CASSDGQGADTQYF
- | TRBJ1-3 | TRBV7-9 | - | TGTGCCAGCAGCTTAGCAGGGACTGGAAACACCATATATTTT | CASSLAGTGNTIYF
TRBD2 | TRBJ2-7 | TRBV7-2 | few | TGTGCCAGCAGCTTAGTCCCTAGCGGCTACGAGCAGTACTTC | CASSLVPSGYEQYF
TRBD2 | TRBJ2-3 | TRBV9 | - | TGTGCCAGCAGCGCCCGACTAGCGGGGGGCCCAGATACGCAGTATTTT | CASSARLAGGPDTQYF
TRBD1 | TRBJ2-1 | TRBV5-8 | - | TGTGCCAGCAGCGGGGACAGCTACAATGAGCAGTTCTTC | CASSGDSYNEQFF
- | TRBJ2-7 | TRBV7-8 | - | TGTGCCAGCAGCTTAGGGTCCAGGGAGGAGCAGTACTTC | CASSLGSREEQYF
TRBD1 | TRBJ1-4 | TRBV7-7 | - | TGTGCTAGCAGCAAAACCGGGACAGGGGGGGGGAAACTGTTTTTT | CASSKTGTGGGKLFF
- | TRBJ2-4 | TRBV28 | - | TGTGCCAGCAGTTGGAAAGGGGCCAAAAACATTCAGTACTTC | CASSWKGAKNIQYF
- | TRBJ2-5 | TRBV27 | - | TGTGCCAGCGGCCTCTTAGGACAGCAAGAGACCCAGTACTTC | CASGLLGQQETQYF
- | TRBJ1-2 | TRBV12-3/TRBV12-4 | once | TGTGCCTCCAGTTCCCAGTATGGCTACACCTTC | CASSSQYGYTF
- | TRBJ2-1 | TRBV25-1 | - | TGTGCCAGCAGTGATTTCATGACAGGTACTGAGCAGTTCTTC | CASSDFMTGTEQFF
TRBD1 | TRBJ2-7 | TRBV28 | - | TGTGCCAGCAGGGCCGGGACAGGGGGCGCAATCTACGAGCAGTACTTC | CASRAGTGGAIYEQYF
- | TRBJ1-5 | TRBV6-5 | - | TGTGCCAGCAGTTACCGGGTGAGGGGCAATCAGCCCCAGCATTTT | CASSYRVRGNQPQHF